This entry lists 7 T cell receptor beta chains sequenced from one sample in a study of T-cell reconstitution after alpha-beta-depleted transplantation in children. Researchers prepared the TCRbeta library using unique molecular identifiers, the study reports. TCRdb re-derived calls from the PCR reads in MiXCR, one entry per CDR3 protein. The sample consists of 700,000 or so distinct CDR3 sequences, about 12% of them appearing once. The material was PBMCs, obtained before TCRalphabeta/CD19-depleted stem cell transplant. These receptors originate from a girl aged 2 to 10 with congenital amegakaryocytic thrombocytopenia, due to receive a stem cell transplant.

The chain uses TRBV9 and TRBJ2-7, with TRBD2 matching 7 bases. The CDR3 length is 14 residues. J lost 5 bases, V lost 0 bases, and 5 bases had no gene match. Per the germline V gene, CDR1 is SGDLS and CDR2 is YYNGEE. CDR3 in DNA: TGTGCCAGCAGCGTAGGCGGGAGATCCGACGAGCAGTACTTC. Protein product: CASSVGGRSDEQYF.

This clonotype was counted a few times. V usage is TRBV29-1 and J usage is TRBJ2-2; a weak D match, TRBD1 (6 bases). Trimming shortened V by 6 bases and J by 5 bases, and 13 bases separated the two germline ends. This CDR3 has 13 amino acids. Per germline, CDR1 SQVTM and CDR2 ANQGSEA. The CDR3 region is CSVRTEWTGELFF. The DNA for the CDR3 is TGCAGCGTCCGGACAGAGTGGACCGGGGAGCTGTTTTTT.

This clonotype was detected only a few times. The chain recombines TRBV18 with TRBJ1-4; no clear D. Germline CDR1 is KGHSH and CDR2 is LQKENI. This CDR3 has 15 residues. V dropped 5 bases and J dropped 8 bases, with 18 bases sitting between them. The CDR3 is CASSKGSIRGEKLFF. The CDR3 nucleotides read TGTGCCAGCTCAAAAGGGTCAATCCGAGGGGAAAAACTGTTTTTT.

This clonotype came up a few times. The J gene is TRBJ2-7, the V gene TRBV7-9; D tentatively fits TRBD1 or TRBD2 (5 bases each). Germline CDR1 SEHNR, CDR2 FQNEAQ (reference sequence). CDR3 length equals 15 residues. Trimming cost V 2 bases and J 4 bases, with 15 bases left between them. CDR3 region: CASSLSGDSLYEQYF. DNA for the CDR3: TGTGCCAGCAGCTTAAGCGGAGACAGCTTATACGAGCAGTACTTC. Combining the CDR3 with reference TRBV7-9 and TRBJ2-7 gives the whole variable domain DTGVSQNPRHKITKRGQNVTFRCDPISEHNRLYWYRQTLGQGPEFLTYFQNEAQLEKSRLLSDRFSAERPKGSFSTLEIQRTEQGDSAMYLCASSLSGDSLYEQYFGPGTRLTVT.

This clonotype has at least ten counts. The rearrangement uses TRBV3-1 and TRBJ1-4; D uncertain. CDR3 size: 12 residues. The ends were cut back, 3 bases at V and 3 bases at J, with 2 bases in the middle. CDR1 is LGHDT, CDR2 YNNKEL, per germline (reference sequence). CDR3 coding DNA: TGTGCCAGCAGCCACTCTAATGAAAAACTGTTTTTT. Its translation: CASSHSNEKLFF.

This clonotype was detected ten times or more. This chain uses TRBV10-3 with TRBJ2-1; no clear D gene. CDR1 is ENHRY, CDR2 SYGVKD, per germline. The germline V and J ends were trimmed by 8 bases and 11 bases, with 13 bases remaining between them. The CDR3 has 11 amino acids. As DNA, the CDR3 is TGTGCCATCGTAATAGGAGAAAAGCAGTTCTTC. Its translation is CAIVIGEKQFF.

This clonotype has at least ten counts. The rearrangement links TRBV20-1 to TRBJ2-4; perhaps TRBD2 as D (6 bases). There are 12 residues in the CDR3. The germline gives CDR1 DFQATT, CDR2 SNEGSKA (reference sequence). V lost 5 bases, J lost 8 bases, and 13 bases lay in between. This CDR3 is CSAGPSDHIQYF. The DNA of the CDR3 is TGCAGTGCTGGTCCTAGCGATCACATTCAGTACTTC.